This T cell receptor (beta chain) was sequenced in a study of technical replicates of blood from several donors. V lost 0 bases and J lost 7, with 17 bases in between. Germline CDR1 is SGHRS and CDR2 is YFSETQ. The CDR3 spans 17 residues. The table came from immunoSEQ multiplex PCR; TCRdb's copy has only in-frame clones and leaves some out. The sample holds approximately 85,000 clones, over 85% seen once. The gene calls are TRBV5-1 and TRBJ1-6; no clear D. Sequencing was done on a sample of T cells isolated from PBMCs. The sequence was obtained from a human donor in good health. The CDR3 DNA follows: TGCGCCAGCAGCTTGGCTGAACGTAGTAGAGGGAATTCACCCCTCCACTTT. Translating it yields CASSLAERSRGNSPLHF. Variable domain in full (rest from reference TRBV5-1 and TRBJ1-6): KAGVTQTPRYLIKTRGQQVTLSCSPISGHRSVSWYQQTPGQGLQFLFEYFSETQRNKGNFPGRFSGRQFSNSRSEMNVSTLELGDSALYLCASSLAERSRGNSPLHFGNGTRLTVT.